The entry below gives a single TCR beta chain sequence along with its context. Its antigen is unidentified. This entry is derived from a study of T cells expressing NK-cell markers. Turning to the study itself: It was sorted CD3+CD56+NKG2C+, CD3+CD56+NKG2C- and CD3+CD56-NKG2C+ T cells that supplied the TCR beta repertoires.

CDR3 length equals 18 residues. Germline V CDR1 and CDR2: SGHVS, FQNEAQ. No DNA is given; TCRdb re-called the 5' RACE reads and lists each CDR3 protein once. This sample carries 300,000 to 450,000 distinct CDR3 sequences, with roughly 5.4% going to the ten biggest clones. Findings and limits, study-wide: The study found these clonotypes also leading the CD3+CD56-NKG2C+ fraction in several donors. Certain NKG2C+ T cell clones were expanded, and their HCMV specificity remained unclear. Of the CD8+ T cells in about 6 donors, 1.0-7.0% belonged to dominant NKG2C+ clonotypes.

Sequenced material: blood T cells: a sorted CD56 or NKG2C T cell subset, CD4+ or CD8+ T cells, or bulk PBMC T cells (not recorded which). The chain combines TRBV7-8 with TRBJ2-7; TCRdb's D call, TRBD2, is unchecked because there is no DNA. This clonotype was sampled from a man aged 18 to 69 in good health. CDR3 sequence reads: CASSLVDRVAGGPYEQYF.